The 8 T cell receptor beta chains below come from one sample, sequenced in a study of control samples from healthy donors and cancer patients. Clones were sequenced by immunoSEQ multiplex PCR, and TCRdb holds only the in-frame ones, with some missing. This table holds about 95,000 clones, approximately 93% found once. Material for sequencing was blood. Receptor source: a young woman in good health.

CDR3 residues: CASSQPRLAGGNTGELFF. For the CDR3, the DNA is TGCGCCAGCAGTCAACCCCGACTAGCGGGGGGGAACACCGGGGAGCTGTTTTTT. V gene TRBV23-1 combines with J gene TRBJ2-2; 13 bases are shared with TRBD2. TRBV23-1 is an ORF, and what it does is uncertain. V lost 2 bases to trimming and J lost 1 base; unmatched junction nucleotides: 4. The CDR3 is 18 residues long.

This clone occurred once. This chain uses TRBV29-1 with TRBJ1-2; D call uncertain. CDR1 is SQVTM and CDR2 is ANQGSEA in the germline V gene. This CDR3 is built from 13 residues. V was trimmed by 3 bases and J by 3 bases, leaving 11 bases between them. CDR3 protein: CSVDGEWDYGYTF. The CDR3 region has the DNA TGCAGCGTTGATGGGGAGTGGGACTATGGCTACACCTTC. The whole variable domain, remainder taken from reference TRBV29-1 and TRBJ1-2, is SAVISQKPSRDICQRGTSLTIQCQVDSQVTMMFWYRQQPGQSLTLIATANQGSEATYESGFVIDKFPISRPNLTFSTLTVSNMSPEDSSIYLCSVDGEWDYGYTFGSGTRLTVV.

V gene TRBV11-2 combines with J gene TRBJ1-4; no clear D gene. The V and J ends lost 3 bases and 5 bases respectively, with 13 bases between them. CDR3 length: 15 amino acids. Per germline, CDR1 SGHAT and CDR2 FQNNGV. The CDR3 DNA follows: TGTGCCAGCAGCTTGGACGGGCTTAGCAATGAAAAACTGTTTTTT. It yields the protein CASSLDGLSNEKLFF. Using reference TRBV11-2 and TRBJ1-4 for the parts outside the CDR3, the full variable domain is EAGVAQSPRYKIIEKRQSVAFWCNPISGHATLYWYQQILGQGPKLLIQFQNNGVVDDSQLPKDRFSAERLKGVDSTLKIQPAKLEDSAVYLCASSLDGLSNEKLFFGSGTQLSVL.

The rearrangement uses TRBV19 and TRBJ1-2; 8 positions match TRBD1. The CDR3 spans 14 residues. The V gene's germline CDR1 is LNHDA and CDR2 SQIVND (reference sequence). V lost 4 bases, J lost 1 base, and 2 bases stayed unmatched. The CDR3, as DNA: TGTGCCAGTAGTAGGGACAGGCTTAACTATGGCTACACCTTC. Protein: CASSRDRLNYGYTF. Complete variable domain (other parts from reference TRBV19 and TRBJ1-2): DGGITQSPKYLFRKEGQNVTLSCEQNLNHDAMYWYRQDPGQGLRLIYYSQIVNDFQKGDIAEGYSVSREKKESFPLTVTSAQKNPTAFYLCASSRDRLNYGYTFGSGTRLTVV.

This clone came up a few times. V is TRBV30 and J is TRBJ2-7; 8 positions match TRBD1. CDR1 and CDR2 from the germline V gene are GTSNPN and SVGIG (reference sequence). J lost 3 bases, V lost 2 bases, and 3 bases had no gene match. This CDR3 has 13 residues. CDR3 sequence reads: CAWSSGGFYEQYF. The CDR3 DNA follows: TGTGCCTGGAGTTCAGGGGGCTTCTACGAGCAGTACTTC.

J is TRBJ1-5 and V is TRBV30; TRBD1 is a possible D gene (5 bases). The CDR3 is made up of 12 amino acids. Germline V lookup: CDR1 GTSNPN, CDR2 SVGIG (reference sequence). Trimming pared 3 bases from V and 7 bases from J, leaving 10 bases between. CDR3 DNA: TGTGCCTGGAGCGGGGGACGCCAGCCCCAGCATTTT. Translating gives CAWSGGRQPQHF.

J is TRBJ1-4 and V is TRBV28; no definite D call. The CDR3 is made up of 13 amino acids. V was trimmed by 3 bases and J by 5 bases, leaving 7 bases between them. The germline V gene has CDR1 MDHEN and CDR2 SYDVKM. This CDR3 reads CASSFYRNEKLFF. Here the CDR3 DNA reads TGTGCCAGCAGTTTCTACAGAAATGAAAAACTGTTTTTT.

This sequence joins TRBV3-1 (or the pseudogene TRBV3-2) and TRBJ1-5; 7 nucleotides align to TRBD1. Germline CDR1 LGHDT, CDR2 YNNKEL (reference sequence). J gave up 4 bases and V 11 bases, and 8 bases lay outside the gene matches. The CDR3 has 13 residues. The CDR3 sequence: CAPQGLWNQPQHF. Here the CDR3 DNA reads TGTGCCCCACAGGGGTTATGGAATCAGCCCCAGCATTTT.